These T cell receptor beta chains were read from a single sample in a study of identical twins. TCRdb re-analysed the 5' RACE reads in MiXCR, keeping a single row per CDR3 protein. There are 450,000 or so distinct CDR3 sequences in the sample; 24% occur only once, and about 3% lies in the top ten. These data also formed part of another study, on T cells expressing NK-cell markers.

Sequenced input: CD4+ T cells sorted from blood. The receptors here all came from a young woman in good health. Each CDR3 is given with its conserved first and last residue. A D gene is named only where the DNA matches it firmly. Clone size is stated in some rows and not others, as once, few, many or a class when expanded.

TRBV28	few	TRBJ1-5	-	TGTGCCAGCAGTTTATATTCAGGACAGCCCCAGCATTTT	CASSLYSGQPQHF
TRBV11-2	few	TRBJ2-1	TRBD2	TGTGCCAGCAGCCCCAGACTAGCGGGAGTGTTCAATGAGCAGTTCTTC	CASSPRLAGVFNEQFF
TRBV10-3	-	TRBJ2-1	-	TGTGCCATCAGTTCTCTCTTGGGAGGCCTTAGCTCCTACAATGAGCAGTTCTTC	CAISSLLGGLSSYNEQFF
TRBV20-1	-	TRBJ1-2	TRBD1	TGCAGTGCTCGCCCAGGACAGGGGAGCACCTTC	CSARPGQGSTF
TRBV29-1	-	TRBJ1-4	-	TGCAGCGCCGGGTGGGGGGAAAAACTGTTTTTT	CSAGWGEKLFF
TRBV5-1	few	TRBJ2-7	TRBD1	TGCGCCAGCAGCTTGGGGGAGACAGGGCTAAACGTCTACGAGCAGTACTTC	CASSLGETGLNVYEQYF
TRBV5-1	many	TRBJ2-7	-	TGCGCCAGCAGCCCGGGGAGCTACGAGCAGTACTTC	CASSPGSYEQYF
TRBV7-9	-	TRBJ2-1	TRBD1	TGTGCCAGCAGCCTAACCGGGACAGGGGTGAACGGTGAGCAGTTCTTC	CASSLTGTGVNGEQFF
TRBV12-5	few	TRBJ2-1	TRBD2	TGTGCTAGTGGTTTCTCTAGCGGGAGACGTGAGCAGTTCTTC	CASGFSSGRREQFF
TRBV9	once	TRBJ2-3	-	TGTGCCAGCAGCCAGACAGACTTCGGCACAGATACGCAGTATTTT	CASSQTDFGTDTQYF
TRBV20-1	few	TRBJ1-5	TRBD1	TGCAGTGCTGCCCGGGACAGGGAGGGTCAGCCCCAGCATTTT	CSAARDREGQPQHF
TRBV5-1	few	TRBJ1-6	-	TGCGCCAGCAGCTTGACCCCAGACCATAATTCACCCCTCCACTTT	CASSLTPDHNSPLHF
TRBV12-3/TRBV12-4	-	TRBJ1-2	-	TGTGCCAGCAGTTTTCATGGTCTTGGCTACACCTTC	CASSFHGLGYTF
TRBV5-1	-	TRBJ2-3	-	TGCGCCAGCAGCTTGGTGGGGAAGGAAGATACGCAGTATTTT	CASSLVGKEDTQYF
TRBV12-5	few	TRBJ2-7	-	TGTGCTAGTGGTATCCCCCGGGTGCTAATTTACTACGAGCAGTACTTC	CASGIPRVLIYYEQYF
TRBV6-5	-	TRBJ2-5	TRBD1	TGTGCCAGCAGTTACTCATCGACAGGGGGCTTAGAGACCCAGTACTTC	CASSYSSTGGLETQYF
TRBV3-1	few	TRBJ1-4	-	TGTGCCAGCAGCCAAGAAGCACCTTCAACTAATGAAAAACTGTTTTTT	CASSQEAPSTNEKLFF
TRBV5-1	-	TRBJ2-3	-	TGCGCCAGCAGCCCCCAGCAGACGAGGGATACGCAGTATTTT	CASSPQQTRDTQYF
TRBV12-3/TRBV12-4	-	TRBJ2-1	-	TGTGCCAGCAACCTACAGGGCTCCTACAATGAGCAGTTCTTC	CASNLQGSYNEQFF
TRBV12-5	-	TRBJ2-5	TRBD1	TGTGCTAGTGGTTCGGGACAGGGGCTACAGACCCAGTACTTC	CASGSGQGLQTQYF
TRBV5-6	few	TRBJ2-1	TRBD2	TGTGCCAGCAGCTTGTATAGCGGGGCCAGCTCCTACAATGAGCAGTTCTTC	CASSLYSGASSYNEQFF
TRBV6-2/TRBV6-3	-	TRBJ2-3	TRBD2	TGTGCCAGCAGTTACTCGAGGGTCTACGCGGGAGGTTTAGATACGCAGTATTTT	CASSYSRVYAGGLDTQYF
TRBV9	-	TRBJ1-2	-	TGTGCCAGCAGCGCCGAAATCAGGGTTCAAGGTGACTATGGCTACACCTTC	CASSAEIRVQGDYGYTF
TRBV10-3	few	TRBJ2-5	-	TGTGCCATAGCAGGGACCGATATGGGGGAGACCCAGTACTTC	CAIAGTDMGETQYF
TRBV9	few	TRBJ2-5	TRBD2	TGTGCCAGCAGCGTAGACCCCCGGCCGGAGCGGGGGGATGAGACCCAGTACTTC	CASSVDPRPERGDETQYF
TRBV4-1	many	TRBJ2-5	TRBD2	TGCGCCAGCAGCCAAGATCCCGGGACTAGCGGGTCCCAGTACTTC	CASSQDPGTSGSQYF